The clone carrying this T cell receptor (beta chain) was picked up a small number of times. Construction of the TCRbeta library involved unique molecular identifiers. From the PCR reads, TCRdb called clonotypes with MiXCR, one entry per CDR3 protein. This sample has approximately 200,000 distinct CDR3 sequences, with less than 15% found just once. This entry is derived from a study of T-cell reconstitution after alpha-beta-depleted transplantation in children. Per germline, CDR1 SGHRS and CDR2 YFSETQ. The CDR3 has 14 residues. Trimming shortened V by 3 bases and J by 1 base, and 10 bases separated the two germline ends.

This sequence originates from a human donor who donated a stem cell graft to a child with acute lymphoblastic leukemia. This material consisted of PBMCs from the stem cell graft donor, taken from the stem cell graft. V and J are TRBV5-1 and TRBJ1-2; D may be TRBD1 (5 bases). The CDR3 nucleotides read TGCGCCAGCAGCTGGGGACTGAATAACTATGGCTACACCTTC. It yields the protein CASSWGLNNYGYTF.